The 9 T cell receptor beta chains below come from one sample, sequenced in a study of immune evolution from preneoplasia to lung adenocarcinoma. Clones were sequenced by immunoSEQ multiplex PCR, and TCRdb holds only the in-frame ones, with some missing. The sample contains 1,500 to 2,500 clones, 65% to 90% of which appear only once. The material sequenced was FFPE adjacent normal lung tissue. These receptors all stem from a person aged 70 to 85 with lung adenocarcinoma.

The rearrangement uses TRBV5-5 and TRBJ1-5; D call uncertain. CDR1 SGHKS and CDR2 YYEKEE come from the germline V gene (reference sequence). The ends were cut back, 4 bases at V and 5 bases at J, with 16 bases in the middle. The length of the CDR3 is 15 residues. The CDR3 DNA reads as TGTGCCAGCAGCCGGGAATGGGCGTCAGATCAGCCCCAGCATTTT. Residues: CASSREWASDQPQHF.

This clone was observed a single time. The chain combines TRBV30 with TRBJ2-6, with D unclear. Between the trimmed V and J ends, which lost 5 bases and 3 bases, there was a span of 8 bases. The germline CDR1 and CDR2 sequences are GTSNPN and SVGIG (reference sequence). The CDR3 extends over 13 amino acids. The CDR3 loop reads CAWWGGGANVLTF. CDR3 nucleotide sequence: TGTGCCTGGTGGGGTGGTGGGGCCAACGTCCTGACTTTC.

The V gene is TRBV27, the J gene TRBJ1-5; D may be TRBD1 (5 bases). V was trimmed by 5 bases and J by 5 bases, leaving 13 bases between them. This CDR3 is built from 14 residues. Germline values: CDR1 MNHEY, CDR2 SMNVEV (reference sequence). The DNA for the CDR3 is TGTGCCAGCAGTCCCTCAGGGAGGTATCAGCCCCAGCATTTT. It specifies CASSPSGRYQPQHF.

V is TRBV5-8 and J is TRBJ2-1; 9 nucleotides match TRBD2. This CDR3 contains 15 residues. Trimming cost V 2 bases and J 5 bases; bases outside gene matches: 5. CDR1 and CDR2 (germline): SGHTS, YDEGEE. The CDR3 DNA reads as TGTGCCAGCAGCTTTTCAGCGGGAGGTCACAATGAGCAGTTCTTC. This encodes CASSFSAGGHNEQFF.

The CDR3 sequence: CATGGADEQFF. CDR3 DNA sequence: TGTGCCACCGGGGGGGCCGACGAGCAGTTCTTC. The gene calls are TRBV2 and TRBJ2-1; the match to TRBD2 covers 8 bases. There are 11 residues in the CDR3. CDR1 is SNHLY, CDR2 FYNNEI, per germline. V lost 10 bases, J lost 10 bases, and 6 bases stayed unmatched.

The chain uses TRBV28 and TRBJ1-2; tentatively, D is TRBD1 (5 bases). V dropped 7 bases and J dropped 3 bases, with 18 bases sitting between them. Germline lookup yields CDR1 MDHEN and CDR2 SYDVKM. The CDR3 is made up of 15 amino acids. The CDR3 DNA sequence: TGTGCCAGCACTTCCTTGGGGTCAGGGTACTATGGCTACACCTTC. It codes for CASTSLGSGYYGYTF.

The chain joins TRBV18 to TRBJ1-5; the D is unclear. The CDR3 is 13 amino acids. Trimming left V 2 bases short and J 5 bases short, with 7 bases between. Germline V lookup: CDR1 KGHSH, CDR2 LQKENI. CDR3 residues: CASSPRLDQPQHF. The CDR3 DNA reads TGTGCCAGCTCACCAAGGTTGGATCAGCCCCAGCATTTT.

The rearrangement links TRBV7-8 to TRBJ1-1; a possible D gene is TRBD1 (5 bases). Trimming took 3 bases from V and 4 from J, leaving 12 bases between them. The CDR3 length is 14 residues. CDR1 and CDR2 from the germline V gene are SGHVS and FQNEAQ. The CDR3 here is CASSLGFRATEAFF. The CDR3, as DNA: TGTGCCAGCAGCTTGGGGTTCAGGGCCACTGAAGCTTTCTTT. The variable domain in full, with the rest retrieved from reference TRBV7-8 and TRBJ1-1, is GAGVSQSPRYKVAKRGQDVALRCDPISGHVSLFWYQQALGQGPEFLTYFQNEAQLDKSGLPSDRFFAERPEGSVSTLKIQRTQQEDSAVYLCASSLGFRATEAFFGQGTRLTVV.

V is TRBV2 and J is TRBJ1-6; 10 nucleotides line up with TRBD1. The CDR3 has 15 amino acids. With V trimmed by 5 bases and J by 10 bases, 8 bases remained unmatched. Germline assignment: CDR1 SNHLY and CDR2 FYNNEI. DNA for the CDR3: TGTGCCAGCAGTTATTCGGGACAGGGGAACTCACCCCTCCACTTT. It encodes CASSYSGQGNSPLHF.